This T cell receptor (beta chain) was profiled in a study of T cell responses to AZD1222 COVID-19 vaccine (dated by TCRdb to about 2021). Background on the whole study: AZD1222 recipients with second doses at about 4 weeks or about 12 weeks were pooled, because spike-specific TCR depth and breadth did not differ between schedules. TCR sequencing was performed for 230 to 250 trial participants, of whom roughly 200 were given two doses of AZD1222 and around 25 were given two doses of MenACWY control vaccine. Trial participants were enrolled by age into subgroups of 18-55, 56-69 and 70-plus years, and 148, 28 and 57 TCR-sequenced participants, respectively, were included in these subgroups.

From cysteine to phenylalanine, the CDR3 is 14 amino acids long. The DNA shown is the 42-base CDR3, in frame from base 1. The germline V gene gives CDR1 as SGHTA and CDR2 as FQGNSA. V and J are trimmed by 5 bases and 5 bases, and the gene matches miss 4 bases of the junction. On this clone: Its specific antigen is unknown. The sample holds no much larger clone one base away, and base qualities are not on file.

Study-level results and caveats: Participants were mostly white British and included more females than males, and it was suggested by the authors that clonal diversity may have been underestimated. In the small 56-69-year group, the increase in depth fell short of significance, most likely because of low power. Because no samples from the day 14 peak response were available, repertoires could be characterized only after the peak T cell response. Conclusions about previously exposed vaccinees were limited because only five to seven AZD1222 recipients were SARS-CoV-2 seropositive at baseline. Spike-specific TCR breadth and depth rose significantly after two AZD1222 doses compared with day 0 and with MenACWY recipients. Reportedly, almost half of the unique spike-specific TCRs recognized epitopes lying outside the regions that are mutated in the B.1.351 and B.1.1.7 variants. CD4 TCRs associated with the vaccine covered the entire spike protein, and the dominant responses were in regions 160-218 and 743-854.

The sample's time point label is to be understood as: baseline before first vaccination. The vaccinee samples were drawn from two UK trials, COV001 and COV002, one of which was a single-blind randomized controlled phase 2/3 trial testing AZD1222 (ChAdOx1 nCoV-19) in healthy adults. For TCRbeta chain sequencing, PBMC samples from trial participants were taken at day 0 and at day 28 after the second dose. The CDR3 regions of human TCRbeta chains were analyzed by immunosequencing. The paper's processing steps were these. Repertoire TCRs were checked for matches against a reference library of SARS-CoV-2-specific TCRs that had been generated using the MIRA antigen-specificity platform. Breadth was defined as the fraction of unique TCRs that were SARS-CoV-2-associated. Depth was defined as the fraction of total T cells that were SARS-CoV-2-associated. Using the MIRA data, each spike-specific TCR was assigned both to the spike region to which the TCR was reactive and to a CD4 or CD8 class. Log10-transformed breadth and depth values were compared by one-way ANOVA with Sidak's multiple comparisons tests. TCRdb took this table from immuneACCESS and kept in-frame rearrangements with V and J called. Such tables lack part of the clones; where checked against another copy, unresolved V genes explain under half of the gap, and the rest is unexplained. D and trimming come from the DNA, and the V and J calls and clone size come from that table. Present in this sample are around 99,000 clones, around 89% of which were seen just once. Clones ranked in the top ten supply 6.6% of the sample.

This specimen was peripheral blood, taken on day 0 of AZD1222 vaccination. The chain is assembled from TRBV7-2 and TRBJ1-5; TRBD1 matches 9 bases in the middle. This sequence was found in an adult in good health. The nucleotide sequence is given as TGTGCCAGCAGCCCCGGACAGGGGTATCAGCCCCAGCATTTT. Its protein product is CASSPGQGYQPQHF.